Reported below is one T cell receptor (beta chain). Its binding antigen is unknown. There are no base qualities to consult, and no much larger clone falls within one base. Collaborating institutions collected whole blood in K2EDTA tubes following their own protocols. For TCRbeta analysis, collaborators shipped samples in one of three forms: frozen whole blood, isolated PBMCs, or DNA extracted from either of those sample types. The CDR3 covers 14 residues, taking in both the cysteine and the phenylalanine. The sequence is cut down to CDR3 DNA, 42 bases in frame from base 1. Taken from the germline V gene, the CDR1 and CDR2 loops are MNHEY and SVGAGI. Unmatched junction bases come to 6, with V trimmed by 7 bases and J by 6 bases. The immunoSEQ Assay, a bias-controlled multiplex PCR, was used to amplify TCRbeta CDR3 regions from genomic DNA. The original pipeline was this. The number of nucleated cells in each sample was estimated by amplification of reference gene primers within the assay. To quantify the absolute abundance of each unique TCRbeta CDR3 rearrangement, sequence reads were collapsed and filtered. For each sample, productive Simpson clonality was calculated by taking the square root of Simpson's diversity index across productive rearrangements. Not all clones reach the TCRdb copy of this immuneACCESS table, which keeps in-frame sequences only. Checked studies attribute under half of the gap to unresolved V genes and leave the rest unexplained. Clonal size and the V and J genes are those of that table, whereas D and trimming came from the DNA. In this sample the table shows roughly 80,000 clones, approximately 80% of which occur a single time. Of the sample, roughly 14% is held by the ten largest clones.

The data belong to a study of blood T cell repertoires in COVID-19 (dated by TCRdb to 2020 to 2021). Regarding the research as a whole: Collaborator samples came from the United States, Italy and Spain and covered acute and convalescent phases of COVID-19. Sample metadata almost always included a de-identified subject ID, COVID-19 status, age in years and sex. Deeply sampled blood TCRbeta repertoires from subjects exposed to, actively infected with, or recovered from COVID-19 were included in the dataset. The samples were drawn from the first 160 participants of the ongoing ImmuneRACE study and from over a thousand subjects provided by 6 global collaborators. A freely available public database, intended as a resource for researchers studying the immune response to SARS-CoV-2, is where the repertoires were released. The material from the prospective study consisted of cDNA or gDNA derived from T cells, B-cell-depleted T cells, or PBMCs. Where available, HLA class I and class II types were obtained from metadata supplied by the sample provider rather than from assay-based typing. The study at large found these results: How much clinical and demographic metadata was included differed by source and by participant, and the metadata was provided uncurated.

The chain is made from TRBV6-5 and TRBJ1-4; 9 middle bases align to TRBD1. This sequence was found in a human donor in a cohort sampled during active COVID-19. The material sequenced was peripheral blood. The nucleotides read TGTGCCAGCATGGAACGGGACAGGGATGAAAAACTGTTTTTT. Translated, it gives CASMERDRDEKLFF.